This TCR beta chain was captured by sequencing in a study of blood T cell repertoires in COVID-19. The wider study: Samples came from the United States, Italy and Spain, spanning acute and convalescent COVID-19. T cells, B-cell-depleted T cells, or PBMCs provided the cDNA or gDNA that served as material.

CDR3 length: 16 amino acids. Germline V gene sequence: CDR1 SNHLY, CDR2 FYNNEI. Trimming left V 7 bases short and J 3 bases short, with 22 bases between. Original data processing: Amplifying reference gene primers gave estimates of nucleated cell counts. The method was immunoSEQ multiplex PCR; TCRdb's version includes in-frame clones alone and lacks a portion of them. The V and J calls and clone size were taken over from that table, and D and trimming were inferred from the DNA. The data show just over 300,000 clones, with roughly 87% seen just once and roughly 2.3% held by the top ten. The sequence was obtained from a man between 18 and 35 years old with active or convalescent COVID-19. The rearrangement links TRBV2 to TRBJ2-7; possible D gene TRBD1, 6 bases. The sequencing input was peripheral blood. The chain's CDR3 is CASTRDKLAALYEQYF. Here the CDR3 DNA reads TGTGCCAGCACTCGGGACAAGCTAGCAGCGCTCTACGAGCAGTACTTC. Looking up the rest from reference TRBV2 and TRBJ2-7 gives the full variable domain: EPEVTQTPSHQVTQMGQEVILRCVPISNHLYFYWYRQILGQKVEFLVSFYNNEISEKSEIFDDQFSVERPDGSNFTLKIRSTKLEDSAMYFCASTRDKLAALYEQYFGPGTRLTVT.